This T cell receptor (beta chain) was sequenced in a study of shared clonotypes between healthy human individuals. Assay used: immunoSEQ multiplex PCR; TCRdb lists only in-frame clones, some missing. The table records about 2.4 million clones, more than 90% of them present only once. The CDR3 sequence is 16 residues long. Germline V gene lookup returns CDR1 SGHNT and CDR2 YENEEA. The V and J ends lost 5 bases and 7 bases, in that order; junction bases with no gene match: 11. Sequencing used naive CD4+ T cells sorted from blood. Sample subset: CD45RA+ positively selected. This TCR derives from a man in his late teens or twenties in good health. This chain joins TRBV11-3 and TRBJ2-3, with 11 nucleotides matching TRBD1. The CDR3 DNA sequence: TGTGCCAGCAGCCTTACCGGGACAGGGGGGGAAAATACGCAGTATTTT. This gives the protein CASSLTGTGGENTQYF.